The 28 T cell receptor beta chains presented below share a single source sample, sequenced in a study of cytotoxic CD8 clonotypes in ibrutinib-treated CLL. Clones were sequenced by immunoSEQ multiplex PCR, and TCRdb holds only the in-frame ones, with some missing. This repertoire shows roughly 63,000 clones, 45% to 60% found once; its top ten account for around 15%. The sample here was PBMCs, taken after 12 months of ibrutinib treatment. These receptor sequences come from a human donor with chronic lymphocytic leukemia.

This clone was detected a few times. The chain carries TRBV2 and TRBJ2-7; D may be TRBD1 or TRBD2 (5 bases each). CDR1 and CDR2 (germline): SNHLY, FYNNEI. CDR3 length equals 12 residues. V lost 3 bases and J lost 3, with 6 bases in between. The chain's CDR3 is CASSERGYEQYF. In nucleotides, the CDR3 is TGTGCCAGCAGTGAGAGGGGCTACGAGCAGTACTTC.

The chain combines TRBV11-1 with TRBJ2-6, with D hard to call. CDR1 and CDR2 from the germline V gene are SGHAT and FQDESV (reference sequence). Trimming cost V 8 bases and J 0 bases, with 5 bases left between them. This CDR3 has 13 residues. CDR3 sequence reads: CASLRSGANVLTF. The CDR3 nucleotides are TGTGCCAGCCTGCGCTCTGGGGCCAACGTCCTGACTTTC.

This clone was observed a few times. The chain joins TRBV5-1 to TRBJ2-3; 8 bases line up with TRBD2. CDR3 length: 17 amino acids. The V segment lost 0 bases and the J segment 3 bases; nucleotides outside the gene matches: 9. The germline V gene has CDR1 SGHRS and CDR2 YFSETQ. CDR3 region: CASSLGWTGLATDTQYF. In nucleotides, the CDR3 is TGCGCCAGCAGCTTGGGCTGGACCGGACTAGCTACAGATACGCAGTATTTT.

The chain uses TRBV6-5 and TRBJ2-1; 8 bases are shared with TRBD2. CDR1 is MNHEY, CDR2 SVGAGI, per germline. The ends lost 2 bases at V and 8 bases at J; junction bases unmatched: 8. The CDR3 extends over 15 amino acids. The CDR3 loop is CASSYAGGLIDEQFF. DNA for the CDR3: TGTGCCAGCAGTTACGCGGGGGGTTTGATAGATGAGCAGTTCTTC.

This clone was seen a handful of times. The gene calls are TRBV28 and TRBJ2-5; 9 bases line up with TRBD1. Germline V gene lookup returns CDR1 MDHEN and CDR2 SYDVKM. This CDR3 comprises 14 residues. Losses at the gene ends were 2 bases for V and 5 bases for J; bases not matched to a gene: 3. The CDR3 sequence is CASSLRDRAETQYF. The CDR3 DNA is TGTGCCAGCAGTTTAAGGGACAGGGCGGAGACCCAGTACTTC.

The sample holds many counts of this clone. This chain links TRBV5-1 with TRBJ2-7; TRBD1 might be the D (6 bases). CDR1 is SGHRS, CDR2 YFSETQ, per germline. With 2 bases removed from V and 2 bases from J, the gap between germline ends came to 26 bases. The CDR3 totals 19 residues. Here the CDR3 reads CASSFSWTVFSRGPYEQYF. CDR3 coding DNA: TGCGCCAGCAGCTTTTCATGGACAGTTTTTTCTCGGGGCCCCTACGAGCAGTACTTC. The full variable domain, in which reference TRBV5-1 and TRBJ2-7 provide the parts outside the CDR3, is KAGVTQTPRYLIKTRGQQVTLSCSPISGHRSVSWYQQTPGQGLQFLFEYFSETQRNKGNFPGRFSGRQFSNSRSEMNVSTLELGDSALYLCASSFSWTVFSRGPYEQYFGPGTRLTVT.

The table lists this clone with a few counts. The rearrangement joins TRBV5-1 to TRBJ2-7; the D gene could be TRBD1 or TRBD2 (5 bases each). The germline V gene has CDR1 SGHRS and CDR2 YFSETQ. Trimming removed 4 bases at V and 3 bases at J, with 11 bases between. CDR3 length equals 13 residues. In DNA, the CDR3 is TGCGCCAGCAGCGGGACGGGAAACTACGAGCAGTACTTC. It is translated as CASSGTGNYEQYF.

The chain is built from TRBV7-9 and TRBJ2-3; 11 bases are a match to TRBD2. The V and J ends lost 5 bases and 5 bases, in that order; junction bases with no gene match: 12. The CDR3 is made up of 17 amino acids. CDR1 is SEHNR, CDR2 FQNEAQ, per germline (reference sequence). The CDR3 bases are TGTGCCAGCAGCCTCCTTCTACTAGCGGGAGTGCGAGATACGCAGTATTTT. This codes for CASSLLLLAGVRDTQYF.

This rearrangement joins TRBV7-9 to TRBJ1-5; no clear D gene. CDR3 length: 13 amino acids. From germline, CDR1 is SEHNR and CDR2 FQNEAQ (reference sequence). V lost 5 bases and J 7 bases, leaving 12 bases between the germline ends. The CDR3 reads CASSQDTSQPQHF. The CDR3 coding sequence is TGTGCCAGCAGCCAAGATACTAGCCAGCCCCAGCATTTT.

The gene calls are TRBV2 and TRBJ2-5; D is possibly TRBD1 (7 bases). CDR1 and CDR2 (germline): SNHLY, FYNNEI. Trimming pared 6 bases from V and 8 bases from J, leaving 10 bases between. The CDR3 is 11 amino acids. CDR3: CASRQGGTQYF. The CDR3 coding sequence is TGTGCCAGCAGGCAGGGGGGAACCCAGTACTTC.

J is TRBJ2-3 and V is TRBV7-9, with TRBD2 matching over 15 bases. CDR3 length: 16 amino acids. Germline CDR1 reads SEHNR; CDR2 reads FQNEAQ (reference sequence). Trimming took 5 bases from V and 5 from J; bases not matched to a gene: 5. The CDR3 nucleotides are TGTGCCAGCAGCCTAGGACTAGCGGGGGGGAAAGATACGCAGTATTTT. Translation gives CASSLGLAGGKDTQYF.

The chain has TRBV10-3 and TRBJ1-1; D remains unclear. The CDR3 sequence is 12 residues long. Germline loops: CDR1 ENHRY, CDR2 SYGVKD. V was clipped by 10 bases and J by 4 bases, with 13 bases between them. CDR3 nucleotide sequence: TGTGCCACCGGAGTACGGCGCACTGAAGCTTTCTTT. This gives the protein CATGVRRTEAFF.

This clone was seen a single time. The chain is built from TRBV7-9 and TRBJ1-1; no clear D. Per the germline V gene, CDR1 is SEHNR and CDR2 is FQNEAQ (reference sequence). The CDR3 contains 14 residues. Trimming shortened V by 2 bases and J by 1 base, and 8 bases separated the two germline ends. This chain's CDR3 is CASSLLSANTEAFF. CDR3 sequence (DNA): TGTGCCAGCAGCTTATTGAGCGCGAACACTGAAGCTTTCTTT.

J is TRBJ2-1 and V is TRBV6-1, with D perhaps TRBD1 or TRBD2 (5 bases each). This CDR3 has 14 amino acids. Trimming left V 10 bases short and J 4 bases short, with 17 bases between. Looked up from germline, CDR1 is MNHNS and CDR2 is SASEGT. The CDR3 DNA reads TGTGCCACAGGATGGGGGATCAAGTACAATGAGCAGTTCTTC. Translated: CATGWGIKYNEQFF.

The V call is TRBV29-1, the J call TRBJ2-7; 12 bases fit TRBD1. The V gene's germline CDR1 is SQVTM and CDR2 ANQGSEA. CDR3 length: 14 residues. V was clipped by 1 base and J by 5 bases; unmatched bases: 3. DNA for the CDR3: TGCAGCGTTGAAGCCCGGGACAGGGGGCACGAGCAGTACTTC. Translating gives CSVEARDRGHEQYF.

This clone has a single count. CDR3 in DNA: TGTGCCAGCTCTGTAGCGGGGCTACAAGAGACCCAGTACTTC. It encodes CASSVAGLQETQYF. V usage is TRBV7-7 and J usage is TRBJ2-5; 8 bases fit TRBD2. The trim removed 8 bases at V and 2 bases at J, leaving 7 bases unmatched. CDR3 size: 14 residues. Germline lookup yields CDR1 SSHAT and CDR2 FNYEAQ (reference sequence).

The chain employs TRBV28 and TRBJ2-7; D gene ambiguous. The germline CDR1 and CDR2 sequences are MDHEN and SYDVKM. V lost 4 bases and J 3 bases, leaving 22 bases between the germline ends. There are 17 residues in the CDR3. The DNA of the CDR3 is TGTGCCAGCAGTTCGCCCAGCCGCCCGAAGTCATTCTACGAGCAGTACTTC. It yields the protein CASSSPSRPKSFYEQYF.

This rearrangement joins TRBV7-6 to TRBJ2-1; 13 nucleotides agree with TRBD2. The trim removed 2 bases at V and 7 bases at J, leaving 5 bases unmatched. Germline-derived CDR1 and CDR2 are SGHVS and FNYEAQ. This CDR3 contains 16 residues. CDR3 nucleotides: TGTGCCAGCAGCTTACGGACTAGCGGGAGATATAATGAGCAGTTCTTC. Protein product: CASSLRTSGRYNEQFF.

The chain joins TRBV27 to TRBJ2-1; 7 bases are a match to TRBD2. Germline lookup yields CDR1 MNHEY and CDR2 SMNVEV (reference sequence). The CDR3 spans 16 residues. Trimming took 8 bases from V and 2 from J; bases not matched to a gene: 12. CDR3 bases: TGTGCCAGCGGCCGGCTTACTAGCGTGACCTACAATGAGCAGTTCTTC. This codes for CASGRLTSVTYNEQFF.

V is TRBV15 and J is TRBJ1-5; D remains ambiguous. CDR1 is LNHNV and CDR2 is YYDKDF in the germline V gene (reference sequence). The germline V and J ends were trimmed by 1 base and 1 base, with 11 bases remaining between them. This CDR3 comprises 16 residues. CDR3 sequence (DNA): TGTGCCACCAGCAGAGGGGTCTCGTTGAGCAATCAGCCCCAGCATTTT. Protein: CATSRGVSLSNQPQHF.

The CDR3 DNA reads as TGCGCCAGCAGCCAACAGAGCGTGGATACGCAGTATTTT. Its translation is CASSQQSVDTQYF. The chain links TRBV4-1 to TRBJ2-3, with unresolved D. The V and J ends lost 2 bases and 6 bases respectively, with 9 bases between them. This CDR3 comprises 13 residues. In germline, CDR1 is MGHRA, CDR2 YSYEKL.

This chain links TRBV2 with TRBJ1-2, with a possible D match to TRBD1 (5 bases). Trimming removed 11 bases at V and 1 base at J, with 17 bases between. This CDR3 spans 14 amino acids. The germline gives CDR1 SNHLY, CDR2 FYNNEI. CDR3 amino acids: CARQGDRGNYGYTF. The CDR3 DNA sequence: TGTGCCCGGCAAGGGGATAGGGGTAACTATGGCTACACCTTC.

This clone was observed a few times. The chain joins TRBV18 to TRBJ2-2; D ambiguous. Trimming stripped 3 bases from V and 3 bases from J, with 5 bases between. Germline V gene lookup returns CDR1 KGHSH and CDR2 LQKENI. The CDR3 extends over 13 amino acids. Written as DNA, the CDR3 is TGTGCCAGCTCACCTCTGGACACCGGGGAGCTGTTTTTT. It codes for CASSPLDTGELFF.

This clone was seen a handful of times. The chain uses TRBV2 and TRBJ2-7; TRBD2 is a possible D gene (5 bases). This CDR3 has 13 amino acids. Per germline, CDR1 SNHLY and CDR2 FYNNEI. V gave up 8 bases and J gave up 7 bases, with 18 bases separating them. This CDR3 is CASGRVRAQEQYV. For the CDR3, the DNA is TGTGCCAGCGGGCGGGTTAGGGCTCAAGAGCAGTACGTC.

This chain uses TRBV15 with TRBJ1-6, with D uncertain. V was pared by 8 bases and J by 2 bases, with 4 bases between. Germline-derived CDR1 and CDR2 are LNHNV and YYDKDF (reference sequence). The length of the CDR3 is 12 residues. The CDR3 nucleotides are TGTGCCACCCGGACCTATAATTCACCCCTCCACTTT. This sequence encodes CATRTYNSPLHF.

The genes are TRBV7-2 and TRBJ1-1; 7 bases align to TRBD1. The CDR3 is 13 residues long. Germline V lookup: CDR1 SGHTA, CDR2 FQGNSA. With V trimmed by 5 bases and J by 7 bases, 7 bases remained unmatched. The CDR3 DNA is TGTGCCAGCAGCCGACAGGGTCTCGTTGAAGCTTTCTTT. Protein sequence: CASSRQGLVEAFF.

The chain employs TRBV28 and TRBJ2-7; D gene unclear. The CDR3 is 17 amino acids. V lost 6 bases and J 0 bases, leaving 21 bases between the germline ends. Germline CDR1 reads MDHEN; CDR2 reads SYDVKM. In DNA, the CDR3 is TGTGCCAGCAGCGAAATGCGTGGTGGCCGGAGCTCCTACGAGCAGTACTTC. Translated: CASSEMRGGRSSYEQYF.

There are many counts of this clone. The rearrangement links TRBV6-5 to TRBJ2-1; D unresolved. CDR1 is MNHEY and CDR2 is SVGAGI in the germline V gene. The CDR3 has 11 residues. Deletions cut 8 bases from V and 13 bases from J, with 15 bases between. The CDR3 protein is CASGQGHLQFF. CDR3 DNA: TGTGCCAGCGGCCAAGGGCACCTCCAGTTCTTC.